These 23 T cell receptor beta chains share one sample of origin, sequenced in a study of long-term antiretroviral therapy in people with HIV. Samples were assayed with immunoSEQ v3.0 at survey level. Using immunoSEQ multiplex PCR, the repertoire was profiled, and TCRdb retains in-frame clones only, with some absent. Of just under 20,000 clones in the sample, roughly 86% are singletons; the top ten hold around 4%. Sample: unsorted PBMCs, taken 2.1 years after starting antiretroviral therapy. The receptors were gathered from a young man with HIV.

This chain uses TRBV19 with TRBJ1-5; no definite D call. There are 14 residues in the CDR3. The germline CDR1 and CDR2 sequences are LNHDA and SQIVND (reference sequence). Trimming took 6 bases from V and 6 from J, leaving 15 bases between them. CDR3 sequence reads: CASSHPTIPQPQHF. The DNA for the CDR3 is TGTGCCAGTAGCCACCCGACCATTCCTCAGCCCCAGCATTTT.

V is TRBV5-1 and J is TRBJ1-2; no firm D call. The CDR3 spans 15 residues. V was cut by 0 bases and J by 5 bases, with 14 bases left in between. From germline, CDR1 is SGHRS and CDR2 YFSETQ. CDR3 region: CASSLAQNADYGYTF. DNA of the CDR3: TGCGCCAGCAGCTTGGCGCAAAATGCAGATTATGGCTACACCTTC. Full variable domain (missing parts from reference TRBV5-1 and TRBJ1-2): KAGVTQTPRYLIKTRGQQVTLSCSPISGHRSVSWYQQTPGQGLQFLFEYFSETQRNKGNFPGRFSGRQFSNSRSEMNVSTLELGDSALYLCASSLAQNADYGYTFGSGTRLTVV.

CDR3 sequence (DNA): TGTGCCAGCAGCAAGGACAGGGTCCAAAACATTCAGTACTTC. Its translation: CASSKDRVQNIQYF. This rearrangement joins TRBV21-1 to TRBJ2-4; the table's TRBD1 call for D was not verified on the DNA. TRBV21-1 corresponds to a pseudogene. The CDR3 is made up of 14 amino acids.

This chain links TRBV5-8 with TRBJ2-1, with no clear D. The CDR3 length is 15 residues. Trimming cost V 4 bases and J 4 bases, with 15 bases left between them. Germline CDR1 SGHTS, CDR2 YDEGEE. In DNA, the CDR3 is TGTGCCAGCAGCGCCCCGGTCGGGCCGTACAATGAGCAGTTCTTC. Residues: CASSAPVGPYNEQFF.

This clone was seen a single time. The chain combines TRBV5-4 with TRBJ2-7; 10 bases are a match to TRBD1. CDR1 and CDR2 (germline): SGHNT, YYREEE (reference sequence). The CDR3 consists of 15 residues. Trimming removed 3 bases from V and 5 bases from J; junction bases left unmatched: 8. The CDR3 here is CASSWTGGKSHEQYF. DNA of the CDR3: TGTGCCAGCAGCTGGACAGGGGGGAAGAGCCACGAGCAGTACTTC.

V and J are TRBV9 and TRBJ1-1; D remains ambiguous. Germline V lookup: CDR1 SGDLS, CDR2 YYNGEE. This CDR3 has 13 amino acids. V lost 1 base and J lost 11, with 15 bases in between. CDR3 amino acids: CASSVSQAGSAFF. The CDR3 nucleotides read TGTGCCAGCAGCGTATCGCAGGCGGGGTCGGCTTTCTTT.

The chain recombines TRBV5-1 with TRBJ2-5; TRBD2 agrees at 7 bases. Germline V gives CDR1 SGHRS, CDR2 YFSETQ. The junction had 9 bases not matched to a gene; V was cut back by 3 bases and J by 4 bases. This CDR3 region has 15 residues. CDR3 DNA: TGCGCCAGCAGCTCCAACCTGCTAGCGGCAGAGACCCAGTACTTC. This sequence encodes CASSSNLLAAETQYF. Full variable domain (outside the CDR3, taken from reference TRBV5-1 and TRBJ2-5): KAGVTQTPRYLIKTRGQQVTLSCSPISGHRSVSWYQQTPGQGLQFLFEYFSETQRNKGNFPGRFSGRQFSNSRSEMNVSTLELGDSALYLCASSSNLLAAETQYFGPGTRLLVL.

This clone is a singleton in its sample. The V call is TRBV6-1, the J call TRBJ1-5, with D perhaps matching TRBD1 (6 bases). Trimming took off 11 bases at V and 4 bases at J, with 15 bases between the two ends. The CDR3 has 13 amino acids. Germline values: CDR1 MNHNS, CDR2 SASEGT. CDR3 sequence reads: CAVQGSNNQPQHF. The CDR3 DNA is TGTGCCGTACAGGGTTCAAATAATCAGCCCCAGCATTTT.

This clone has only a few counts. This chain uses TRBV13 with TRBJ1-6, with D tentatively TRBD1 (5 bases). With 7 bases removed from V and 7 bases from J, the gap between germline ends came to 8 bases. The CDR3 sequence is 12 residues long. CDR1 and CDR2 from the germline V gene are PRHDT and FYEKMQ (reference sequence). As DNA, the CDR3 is TGTGCCAGCAATAAGGGGAATTCACCCCTCCACTTT. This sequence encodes CASNKGNSPLHF.

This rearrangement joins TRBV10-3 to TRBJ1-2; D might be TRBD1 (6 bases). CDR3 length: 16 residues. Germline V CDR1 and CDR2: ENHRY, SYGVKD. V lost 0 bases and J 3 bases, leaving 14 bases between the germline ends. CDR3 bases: TGTGCCATCAGTGAGTCGAGTCTACAGGGTCACTATGGCTACACCTTC. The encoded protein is CAISESSLQGHYGYTF.

This CDR3 is CASSLALLAVSSYEQYF. The CDR3 bases are TGTGCCAGCAGCTTGGCCCTCCTAGCGGTGAGCTCCTACGAGCAGTACTTC. The V and J genes are TRBV5-5 and TRBJ2-7, with 7 nucleotides matching TRBD2. Germline CDR1 and CDR2: SGHKS and YYEKEE (reference sequence). V shed 0 bases and J 0 bases; nucleotides not matched to a gene: 9. The CDR3 consists of 17 residues.

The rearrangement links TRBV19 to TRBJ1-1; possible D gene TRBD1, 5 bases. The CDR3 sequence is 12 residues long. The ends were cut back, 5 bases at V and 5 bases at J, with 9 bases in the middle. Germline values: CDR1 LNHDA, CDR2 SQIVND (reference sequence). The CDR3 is CASSPRDTEAFF. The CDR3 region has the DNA TGTGCCAGTAGTCCCAGGGATACTGAAGCTTTCTTT.

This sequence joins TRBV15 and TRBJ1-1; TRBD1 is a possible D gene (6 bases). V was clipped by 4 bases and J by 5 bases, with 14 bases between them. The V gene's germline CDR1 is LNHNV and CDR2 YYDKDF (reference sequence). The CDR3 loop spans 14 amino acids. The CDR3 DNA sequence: TGTGCCACCAGCACCGACAGGCCGGAGACTGAAGCTTTCTTT. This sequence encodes CATSTDRPETEAFF.

DNA for the CDR3: TGTGCCAGCAGTCAGAGCTCAGGGGGGAAAAACACCGGGGAGCTGTTTTTT. Residues: CASSQSSGGKNTGELFF. The rearrangement joins TRBV2 to TRBJ2-2, with D possibly being TRBD1 (7 bases). Germline CDR1 reads SNHLY; CDR2 reads FYNNEI. Trimming left V 5 bases short and J 2 bases short, with 18 bases between. The CDR3 is made up of 17 amino acids.

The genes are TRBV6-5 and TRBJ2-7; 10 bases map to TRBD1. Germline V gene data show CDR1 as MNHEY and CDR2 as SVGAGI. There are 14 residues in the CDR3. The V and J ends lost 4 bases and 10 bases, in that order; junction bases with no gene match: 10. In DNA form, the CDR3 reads TGTGCCAGCAGTTTGGACAGGGGGGGGCCTCCCCAGTACTTC. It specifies CASSLDRGGPPQYF.

The CDR3 sequence is CASSNDRAYEQYF. The CDR3 DNA follows: TGTGCCAGCAGCAACGACAGGGCCTACGAGCAGTACTTC. This chain connects TRBV7-9 to TRBJ2-7; 7 bases are a match to TRBD1. CDR1 is SEHNR, CDR2 FQNEAQ, per germline (reference sequence). The CDR3 is 13 residues long. The V segment lost 5 bases and the J segment 2 bases; nucleotides outside the gene matches: 3.

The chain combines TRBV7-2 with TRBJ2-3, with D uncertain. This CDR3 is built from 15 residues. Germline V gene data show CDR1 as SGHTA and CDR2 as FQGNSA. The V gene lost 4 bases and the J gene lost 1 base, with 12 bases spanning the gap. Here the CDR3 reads CASSSFAWGTDTQYF. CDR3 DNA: TGTGCCAGCAGCTCGTTCGCCTGGGGCACAGATACGCAGTATTTT.

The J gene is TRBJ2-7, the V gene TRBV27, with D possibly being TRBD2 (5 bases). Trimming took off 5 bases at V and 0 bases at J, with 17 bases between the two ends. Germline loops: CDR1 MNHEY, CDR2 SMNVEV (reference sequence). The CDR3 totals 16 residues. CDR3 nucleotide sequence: TGTGCCAGCAGTCCGCCACTAGACTCCAGCTCCTACGAGCAGTACTTC. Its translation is CASSPPLDSSSYEQYF.

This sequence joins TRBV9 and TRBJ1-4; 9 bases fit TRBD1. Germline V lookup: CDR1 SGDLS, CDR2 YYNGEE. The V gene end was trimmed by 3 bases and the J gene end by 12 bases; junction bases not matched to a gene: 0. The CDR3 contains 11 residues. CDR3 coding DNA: TGTGCCAGCAGCGGACAGGGGGAACTGTTTTTT. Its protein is CASSGQGELFF.

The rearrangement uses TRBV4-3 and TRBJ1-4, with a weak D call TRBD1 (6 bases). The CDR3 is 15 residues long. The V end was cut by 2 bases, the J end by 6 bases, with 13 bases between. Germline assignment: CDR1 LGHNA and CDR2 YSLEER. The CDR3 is CASSQTEGEHEKLFF. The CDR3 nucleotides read TGCGCCAGCAGCCAAACGGAGGGGGAGCATGAAAAACTGTTTTTT.

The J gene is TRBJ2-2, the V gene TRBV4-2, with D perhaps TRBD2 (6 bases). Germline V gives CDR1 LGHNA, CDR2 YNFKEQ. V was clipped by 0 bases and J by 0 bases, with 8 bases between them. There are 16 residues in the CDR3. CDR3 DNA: TGTGCCAGCAGCCAAGACTCTAGCGCGAACACCGGGGAGCTGTTTTTT. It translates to CASSQDSSANTGELFF.

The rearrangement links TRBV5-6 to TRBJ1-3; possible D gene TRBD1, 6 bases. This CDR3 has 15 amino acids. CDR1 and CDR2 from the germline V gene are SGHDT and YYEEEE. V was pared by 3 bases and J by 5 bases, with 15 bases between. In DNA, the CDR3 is TGTGCCAGCAGCTATTCGGACAGTGGGAGAAACACCATATATTTT. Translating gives CASSYSDSGRNTIYF.

CDR3 sequence (DNA): TGTGCCAGTAGTATGGGGACTAGTAGTTACAATGAGCAGTTCTTC. This encodes CASSMGTSSYNEQFF. The chain recombines TRBV19 with TRBJ2-1, with 8 bases identical to TRBD2. Trimming at V came to 3 bases and at J to 4 bases, leaving 5 bases not matched to a gene. Germline-derived CDR1 and CDR2 are LNHDA and SQIVND (reference sequence). This CDR3 has 15 amino acids.